The entry below gives a single T cell receptor beta chain sequence along with its context. This sample is drawn from a study of blood T cell repertoires in COVID-19. TCRdb keeps only in-frame clones here, not all; method: immunoSEQ multiplex PCR. The sample holds some 180,000 clones, just under 80% seen once. Sequenced sample: peripheral blood. The sequence was obtained from an elderly woman with active or convalescent COVID-19.

The CDR3: CASSDGTNSPLHF. The CDR3 coding sequence is TGTGCCAGCAGTGACGGCACTAATTCACCCCTCCACTTT. This chain uses TRBV6-4 with TRBJ1-6, with D hard to call. CDR1 and CDR2 (germline): MRHNA, SNTAGT. Trimming shortened V by 2 bases and J by 6 bases, and 5 bases separated the two germline ends. The CDR3 contains 13 residues.